This T cell receptor (beta chain) is from a study of immune cell composition in non-small cell lung cancer. Study summary: Lung adenocarcinoma or squamous carcinoma made up most tumours.

Per germline, CDR1 LGHNT and CDR2 FRNRAP. CDR3 length equals 15 residues. V lost 1 base to trimming and J lost 8 bases; unmatched junction nucleotides: 8. Overall study results and limits: About 80% of squamous and under 35% of adenocarcinoma cases had tumour-associated clones >0.5%. Tumour TCR-beta clonality was not significantly tied to smoking pack-years.

TCRdb's copy holds only in-frame clones and misses some; the assay was immunoSEQ multiplex PCR. This table holds around 3,000 clones, about 81% found once. Template was genomic DNA from frozen, unsorted single-cell suspensions. As concerns this clone: Its target is unknown.

Input material: lung tumor tissue. This receptor was identified in a human donor with non-small cell lung cancer. This sequence joins TRBV12-5 and TRBJ2-7, with 10 bases lining up with TRBD1. The CDR3, as DNA: TGTGCTAGTGGTTTGGGAGGGACAGGGGTATTACAGCAGTACTTC. This codes for CASGLGGTGVLQQYF.